This is a list of T cell receptor beta chains from one sample in a study of blood T cell repertoires in COVID-19. The protocol was immunoSEQ multiplex PCR, while the TCRdb copy is restricted to in-frame clones and leaves out a portion. The sample has over 150,000 clones; 94% are singletons. The sequenced sample consisted of peripheral blood. The receptors were gathered from a man in his thirties or forties with COVID-19, enrolled during active disease. Each CDR3 is given with its conserved first and last residue. The D gene is left open where the match is weak. Rows may omit the clone size; those that give it use once, few, many or a size class.

TRBV12-3/TRBV12-4	-	TRBJ1-2	-	CASSPGYTF	TGTGCCAGCTCCCCGGGCTACACCTTC
TRBV10-2	-	TRBJ1-6	-	CASTGFGDSPLHF	TGCGCCAGCACAGGGTTCGGAGATTCACCCCTCCACTTT
TRBV18	-	TRBJ1-4	-	CASSRQTRDFNEKLFF	TGTGCCAGCTCACGACAAACCAGGGACTTTAATGAAAAACTGTTTTTT
TRBV5-1	-	TRBJ2-2	TRBD2	CASSSGSGENTGELFF	TGCGCCAGCAGCTCCGGTAGCGGGGAGAACACCGGGGAGCTGTTTTTT
TRBV7-3	-	TRBJ2-5	TRBD1	CASSPTGAETQYF	TGTGCCAGCAGCCCCACAGGGGCTGAGACCCAGTACTTC
TRBV4-1	few	TRBJ2-7	-	CASSQEGGYEQYF	TGCGCCAGCAGCCAAGAAGGAGGCTACGAGCAGTACTTC
TRBV24-1	once	TRBJ1-2	TRBD1	CAKLPDRDDYGYTF	TGTGCCAAATTACCCGACAGGGACGACTATGGCTACACCTTC
TRBV6-5	-	TRBJ1-4	TRBD1	CASSSQGLGEKLFF	TGTGCCAGCAGTTCACAGGGGTTGGGTGAAAAACTGTTTTTT
TRBV19	-	TRBJ1-5	TRBD1	CASSLWTGGLTRNQPQHF	TGTGCCAGTAGTCTATGGACAGGGGGCTTAACGCGCAATCAGCCCCAGCATTTT
TRBV6-5	-	TRBJ1-2	TRBD1	CASSPGQGVRGYTF	TGTGCCAGCAGCCCGGGACAGGGAGTTCGTGGCTACACCTTC
TRBV7-3	-	TRBJ2-2	-	CASSLGANTGELFF	TGTGCCAGCAGCTTGGGCGCGAACACCGGGGAGCTGTTTTTT
TRBV12-5	-	TRBJ1-3	-	CASAINSGNTIYF	TGTGCTAGTGCTATAAACTCTGGAAACACCATATATTTT
TRBV2	-	TRBJ2-5	-	CASSEGRGGETQYF	TGTGCCAGCAGTGAGGGGCGGGGAGGTGAGACCCAGTACTTC
TRBV19	-	TRBJ2-7	TRBD1	CASGNRGLIGEQYF	TGTGCCAGTGGAAACAGGGGGCTAATCGGCGAGCAGTACTTC
TRBV2	-	TRBJ2-5	TRBD1	CASRRDREETQYF	TGTGCCAGCAGACGGGACAGGGAAGAGACCCAGTACTTC
TRBV5-4	once	TRBJ1-2	-	CASSPGYYGYTF	TGTGCCAGCAGCCCAGGGTACTATGGCTACACCTTC
TRBV7-2	-	TRBJ2-7	-	CASSRRTTSSYEQYF	TGTGCCAGCAGCCGGAGAACGACGAGCTCCTACGAGCAGTACTTC
TRBV6-5	-	TRBJ1-2	-	CASSYSGRANYGYTF	TGTGCCAGCAGTTACTCGGGCCGAGCTAACTATGGCTACACCTTC
TRBV5-1	-	TRBJ2-7	TRBD2	CASRLGTISYEQYF	TGCGCCAGCAGGTTGGGGACTATCTCCTACGAGCAGTACTTC
TRBV9	-	TRBJ1-4	-	CASSAGRTALATNEKLFF	TGTGCCAGCAGCGCGGGGCGGACAGCCTTGGCAACTAATGAAAAACTGTTTTTT
TRBV6-8	-	TRBJ1-5	-	CASSINGQTSEGINQPQHF	TGTGCCAGCAGTATTAACGGACAGACCAGCGAGGGAATCAATCAGCCCCAGCATTTT
TRBV19	-	TRBJ2-7	TRBD2	CASSTPGLDGKEQYF	TGTGCCAGTAGTACCCCGGGACTAGACGGGAAGGAGCAGTACTTC
TRBV20-1	-	TRBJ2-4	TRBD1	CSANDPRQGANIQYF	TGCAGTGCTAATGATCCGAGACAGGGGGCAAACATTCAGTACTTC
TRBV5-5	-	TRBJ2-3	TRBD1	CASSWLRGQGKSDTQYF	TGTGCCAGCAGCTGGCTCCGGGGACAGGGTAAATCGGATACGCAGTATTTT
TRBV7-6	-	TRBJ2-2	-	CASSPRRGANTGELFF	TGTGCCAGCAGCCCGCGACGGGGGGCCAACACCGGGGAGCTGTTTTTT
TRBV7-3	-	TRBJ2-2	-	CASSPRGWDTGELFF	TGTGCCAGCAGCCCCCGGGGGTGGGACACCGGGGAGCTGTTTTTT
TRBV5-4	-	TRBJ2-3	-	CASSRTVADTDTQYF	TGTGCCAGCAGTCGCACCGTAGCGGACACAGATACGCAGTATTTT
TRBV18	-	TRBJ1-3	-	CASSPGQGSFSGNTIYF	TGTGCCAGCTCACCAGGCCAGGGCTCCTTCTCTGGAAACACCATATATTTT
TRBV5-6	-	TRBJ1-1	-	CASSLATLNTEAFF	TGTGCCAGCAGCTTGGCGACATTGAACACTGAAGCTTTCTTT
TRBV28	-	TRBJ1-5	-	CASSSGQHSNQPQHF	TGTGCCAGCAGTTCCGGACAGCATAGCAATCAGCCCCAGCATTTT
TRBV6-5	-	TRBJ2-5	TRBD2	CASSYSGVAGGTQYF	TGTGCCAGCAGTTACTCTGGGGTAGCGGGGGGGACCCAGTACTTC
TRBV2	-	TRBJ1-6	-	CASSLMAPLHF	TGTGCCAGCAGTCTAATGGCACCCCTCCACTTT
TRBV5-1	-	TRBJ1-4	-	CASSLGGGREKLFF	TGCGCCAGCAGCTTGGGAGGAGGGAGAGAAAAACTGTTTTTT
TRBV12-3/TRBV12-4	-	TRBJ2-1	-	CASSFGNEQFF	TGTGCCAGCAGTTTCGGGAATGAGCAGTTCTTC
TRBV19	-	TRBJ1-2	-	CASTPGGVRDRNYGYTF	TGTGCCAGTACCCCGGGGGGAGTCCGAGACCGAAACTATGGCTACACCTTC
TRBV3-1/TRBV3-2	-	TRBJ1-1	-	CASSQDLGKGVSGHTEAFF	TGTGCCAGCAGCCAAGATCTGGGAAAGGGAGTTTCGGGCCACACTGAAGCTTTCTTT
TRBV25-1	-	TRBJ1-1	TRBD1	CASSDNRGARTEAFF	TGTGCCAGCAGTGACAACAGGGGAGCAAGGACTGAAGCTTTCTTT
TRBV20-1	-	TRBJ1-2	-	CSTTGDYGYTF	TGCAGTACCACGGGGGACTATGGCTACACCTTC
TRBV4-1	-	TRBJ1-5	-	CASSQVSRGSSQPQHF	TGCGCCAGCAGCCAAGTTTCGCGGGGCTCCAGTCAGCCCCAGCATTTT
TRBV29-1	few	TRBJ1-5	TRBD1	CSASDRASGPQHF	TGCAGCGCTTCGGACAGGGCGAGTGGTCCCCAGCATTTT
TRBV9	-	TRBJ1-1	-	CASSEAARGTEAFF	TGTGCCAGCAGCGAAGCAGCCAGGGGCACTGAAGCTTTCTTT
TRBV2	-	TRBJ1-2	TRBD1	CASSGDRGTNYGYTF	TGTGCCAGCAGTGGGGACAGGGGGACTAACTATGGCTACACCTTC
TRBV5-4	-	TRBJ2-7	TRBD1	CASSLAGTGGDEQYF	TGTGCCAGCAGCTTGGCCGGGACAGGGGGCGACGAGCAGTACTTC
TRBV2	once	TRBJ1-2	TRBD1	CASIFTRDSFDGYTF	TGTGCCAGCATTTTCACCCGGGACAGCTTTGATGGCTACACCTTC
TRBV6-6	-	TRBJ1-5	TRBD1	CASRTGNQPQHF	TGTGCCAGCAGGACAGGGAATCAGCCCCAGCATTTT
TRBV5-1	once	TRBJ1-4	-	CASSFRSPKEKLFF	TGCGCCAGCAGCTTCAGGTCACCTAAGGAAAAACTGTTTTTT
TRBV5-1	once	TRBJ1-4	-	CASSPDGFNEKLFF	TGCGCCAGCAGCCCCGACGGGTTTAATGAAAAACTGTTTTTT
TRBV12-3/TRBV12-4	-	TRBJ1-2	-	CASSIGQYGYTF	TGTGCCAGCAGTATAGGACAGTATGGCTACACCTTC
TRBV2	-	TRBJ2-7	-	CASNGGQAYEQYF	TGTGCCAGCAATGGAGGGCAGGCCTACGAGCAGTACTTC
TRBV9	-	TRBJ1-1	-	CASSVGDTEAFF	TGTGCCAGCAGCGTAGGAGACACTGAAGCTTTCTTT